This T cell receptor beta chain was profiled in a study of STAT5B mutations in CD4+ large granular lymphocyte leukemia. Findings of the study overall: Without putative leukemic clones, patient CD4-sorted repertoires remained more clonal than healthy CD4+ repertoires. Without HLA matching, higher CD4+ than CD8+ T-LGLL clonality could reflect small sample size. Main leukemic clonotypes were patient-specific, but more than 20% appeared at low frequency elsewhere.

The survey-level immunoSEQ assay was used. This table comes from immunoSEQ multiplex PCR, and its TCRdb copy is limited to in-frame clones, with some not included. The sample includes approximately 52,000 clones, roughly three quarters of them seen just once. Deletions cut 1 base from V and 1 base from J, with 10 bases between. Germline CDR1 reads LGHNA; CDR2 reads YNFKEQ. This CDR3 is 15 amino acids long. This clone was counted between two and nine times. The antigen remains undetermined. The sequence derives from a human donor in good health. The V gene is TRBV4-2, the J gene TRBJ1-1; D is uncertain. Sequencing input: CD4+ T cells from blood buffy coats. The CDR3 sequence: CASSQGEGSNTEAFF. CDR3 nucleotides: TGTGCCAGCAGCCAAGGGGAAGGATCGAACACTGAAGCTTTCTTT.